This T cell receptor (beta chain) was found in a study of blood T cell repertoires in COVID-19. The V gene end was trimmed by 8 bases and the J gene end by 5 bases; junction bases not matched to a gene: 10. Germline V gene sequence: CDR1 SNHLY, CDR2 FYNNEI. The CDR3 contains 14 residues. The table came from immunoSEQ multiplex PCR; TCRdb's copy has only in-frame clones and leaves some out. Of about 180,000 clones detected, approximately 80% appear once; the ten largest clones hold 13% to 15%. Sequenced material: PBMCs or T cells enriched from blood (not recorded which). V gene TRBV2 combines with J gene TRBJ2-5, with 8 bases lining up with TRBD1. The receptor was isolated from a man aged 55-75 years who had been exposed to COVID-19. CDR3 nucleotides: TGTGCCAGCCTTACCCCAGGGGGCGCTGAGACCCAGTACTTC. Translated: CASLTPGGAETQYF.